This is a list of T cell receptor beta chains from one sample in a study of blood T cell repertoires in COVID-19. TCRdb's copy holds only in-frame clones and misses some; the assay was immunoSEQ multiplex PCR. The table lists about 140,000 clones, more than 75% of them singletons, with roughly 3.9% in the top ten. Input material: peripheral blood. The source of these receptors is a woman of 80 years or more with acute or convalescent COVID-19. Each CDR3 is given with its conserved first and last residue. D genes are given only for firm matches. Some rows have no size entry. The others give once, few or many, or a class for an expanded clone.

>once|-|TRBJ2-1|TRBV11-2
CASSLGGVTRGEQFF
TGTGCCAGCAGCTTAGGCGGGGTGACCCGCGGGGAGCAGTTCTTC
>-|-|TRBJ1-1|TRBV6-5
CASSYNPPRTLEAFF
TGTGCCAGCAGTTACAACCCGCCCCGGACACTCGAAGCTTTCTTT
>once|-|TRBJ1-2|TRBV2
CASTTDRPGYTF
TGTGCCAGCACTACAGACCGTCCCGGCTACACCTTC
>few|-|TRBJ1-2|TRBV2
CASRGWGVYGYTF
TGTGCCAGCAGGGGCTGGGGCGTCTATGGCTACACCTTC
>few|-|TRBJ1-6|TRBV27
CASSLIGLPLHF
TGTGCCAGCAGTTTAATCGGGTTACCCCTCCACTTT
>-|TRBD2|TRBJ2-7|TRBV5-4
CASSLGAGSPYEQYF
TGTGCCAGCAGCTTAGGAGCGGGGAGTCCCTACGAGCAGTACTTC
>-|TRBD1|TRBJ1-4|TRBV2
CASSDRDRARSEKLFF
TGTGCCAGCAGTGACCGGGACAGGGCAAGGAGCGAAAAACTGTTTTTT
>-|TRBD2|TRBJ2-5|TRBV4-1
CASSHRSSGRAGETQYF
TGCGCCAGCAGCCACCGATCTAGCGGGAGGGCCGGGGAGACCCAGTACTTC
>-|TRBD2|TRBJ2-5|TRBV7-2
CASSRTSGEGETQYF
TGTGCCAGCAGCCGTACTAGCGGGGAAGGGGAGACCCAGTACTTC
>-|-|TRBJ2-7|TRBV28
CASRLQTSGEQYF
TGTGCCAGCAGGCTCCAGACTAGTGGCGAGCAGTACTTC
>-|-|TRBJ1-6|TRBV2
CASSEGQNSPLHF
TGTGCCAGCAGTGAAGGGCAGAATTCACCCCTCCACTTT
>many|TRBD2|TRBJ2-3|TRBV30
CAWLGGVTQYF
TGTGCCTGGTTGGGAGGGGTTACGCAGTATTTT
>-|-|TRBJ2-2|TRBV5-6
CASSLVWEAGQKNTGELFF
TGTGCCAGCAGCTTGGTGTGGGAGGCGGGACAGAAGAACACCGGGGAGCTGTTTTTT
>-|TRBD1|TRBJ2-3|TRBV19
CASGQGYTDTQYF
TGTGCCAGCGGACAGGGGTACACAGATACGCAGTATTTT
>-|-|TRBJ2-2|TRBV5-1
CASSGTGFFYTGELFF
TGCGCCAGCAGCGGAACAGGGTTCTTTTACACCGGGGAGCTGTTTTTT
>-|TRBD2|TRBJ2-5|TRBV4-1
CASSQVTLAGVETQYF
TGCGCCAGCAGCCAAGTGACGCTAGCGGGAGTAGAGACCCAGTACTTC
>-|TRBD1|TRBJ1-4|TRBV4-1
CASSARTGGNEKLFF
TGCGCCAGCAGCGCCCGGACAGGGGGAAACGAAAAACTGTTTTTT
>-|TRBD2|TRBJ2-1|TRBV6-5
CASEYSGSSYNEQFF
TGTGCCAGCGAATATAGCGGGAGCTCCTACAATGAGCAGTTCTTC
>-|TRBD1|TRBJ1-5|TRBV7-8
CASSSGQGLNQPQHF
TGTGCCAGCTCTTCCGGACAGGGATTAAATCAGCCCCAGCATTTT
>-|-|TRBJ1-5|TRBV2
CASTGGGYNQPQHF
TGTGCCAGCACGGGGGGCGGGTACAATCAGCCCCAGCATTTT
>-|-|TRBJ1-2|TRBV30
CAWSSGIANYGYTF
TGTGCCTGGAGTTCAGGGATAGCTAACTATGGCTACACCTTC
>-|TRBD1|TRBJ2-7|TRBV28
CASSVGGQDPYEQYF
TGTGCCAGCAGTGTAGGGGGACAGGACCCCTACGAGCAGTACTTC
>-|TRBD1|TRBJ2-1|TRBV10-3
CAISESRGQYNEQFF
TGTGCCATCAGTGAGTCAAGGGGGCAGTACAATGAGCAGTTCTTC
>-|-|TRBJ2-5|TRBV28
CGIRGRETQYF
TGTGGGATCAGGGGTCGGGAGACCCAGTACTTC
>-|TRBD1|TRBJ1-1|TRBV3-1/TRBV3-2
CASSPRQGKAFF
TGTGCCAGCAGCCCCAGACAGGGCAAGGCTTTCTTT